These 18 T cell receptor beta chains were sequenced from one sample in a study of OX40 agonist ivuxolimab in advanced cancers. Clones were read by immunoSEQ multiplex PCR, and TCRdb kept only the in-frame ones, dropping some. The data contain about 48,000 clones, around 90% of them singletons. The starting material was CD4+ or CD8+ T cells sorted from blood, obtained in a trial of the OX40 agonist ivuxolimab. The receptors stem from an adult with an advanced solid tumor such as melanoma, head and neck, liver or kidney cancer.

The rearrangement joins TRBV19 to TRBJ2-5, with D perhaps matching TRBD1 (6 bases). The DNA end lines up better with TRBJ2-7; the J call may be wrong. Germline-derived CDR1 and CDR2 are LNHDA and SQIVND (reference sequence). The CDR3 runs 11 residues. The CDR3 sequence is CATGAYYEQYF. The CDR3 region has the DNA TGTGCCACAGGGGCCTACTACGAGCAGTACTTC.

The chain is built from TRBV6-5 and TRBJ1-1; no definite D call. The CDR3 sequence is 14 residues long. The germline CDR1 and CDR2 sequences are MNHEY and SVGAGI. Trimming cost V 0 bases and J 0 bases, with 5 bases left between them. The chain's CDR3 is CASSYSGVNTEAFF. DNA for the CDR3: TGTGCCAGCAGTTACTCTGGGGTGAACACTGAAGCTTTCTTT.

This clone was found once. The CDR3 here is CASRLVAGDQETQYF. CDR3 coding DNA: TGTGCAAGTCGCTTAGTAGCGGGGGACCAAGAGACCCAGTACTTC. The rearrangement joins TRBV12-2 to TRBJ2-5; the table's D call of TRBD2 was not tested on the DNA. TRBV12-2 is a listed pseudogene. This CDR3 is 15 amino acids long.

The V gene is TRBV7-2, the J gene TRBJ1-1, with D perhaps matching TRBD1 (6 bases). Trimming left V 0 bases short and J 2 bases short, with 10 bases between. CDR1 is SGHTA and CDR2 is FQGNSA in the germline V gene. CDR3 length: 15 residues. CDR3 sequence reads: CASSLASGANTEAFF. The CDR3 DNA follows: TGTGCCAGCAGCTTAGCATCAGGGGCCAACACTGAAGCTTTCTTT. The whole variable domain, remainder taken from reference TRBV7-2 and TRBJ1-1, is GAGVSQSPSNKVTEKGKDVELRCDPISGHTALYWYRQSLGQGLEFLIYFQGNSAPDKSGLPSDRFSAERTGGSVSTLTIQRTQQEDSAVYLCASSLASGANTEAFFGQGTRLTVV.

The chain joins TRBV18 to TRBJ1-4, with no clear D. V was pared by 4 bases and J by 4 bases, with 4 bases between. This CDR3 is built from 12 residues. Germline-derived CDR1 and CDR2 are KGHSH and LQKENI. CDR3 residues: CASSQGNEKLFF. The DNA of the CDR3 is TGTGCCAGCTCACAGGGTAATGAAAAACTGTTTTTT. Drawing the rest from reference TRBV18 and TRBJ1-4, the complete variable domain is NAGVMQNPRHLVRRRGQEARLRCSPMKGHSHVYWYRQLPEEGLKFMVYLQKENIIDESGMPKERFSAEFPKEGPSILRIQQVVRGDSAAYFCASSQGNEKLFFGSGTQLSVL.

The chain combines TRBV10-3 with TRBJ2-7; 8 bases align to TRBD1. The CDR3 has 12 residues. The V gene's germline CDR1 is ENHRY and CDR2 SYGVKD. V shed 9 bases and J 3 bases; nucleotides not matched to a gene: 4. The CDR3 DNA follows: TGTGCCATGTCCGGGACAGGCTACGAGCAGTACTTC. It specifies CAMSGTGYEQYF.

This chain connects TRBV4-3 to TRBJ2-1; 10 nucleotides align to TRBD2. Germline V CDR1 and CDR2: LGHNA, YSLEER. CDR3 size: 17 residues. After removal of 0 bases from V and 4 bases from J, the junction contained 6 bases not matched to a gene. CDR3 DNA sequence: TGCGCCAGCAGCCAAGATCTAGCGGGAGCTGGATACAATGAGCAGTTCTTC. Amino acid sequence: CASSQDLAGAGYNEQFF.

This chain connects TRBV7-9 to TRBJ1-1; no firm D call. Germline CDR1 reads SEHNR; CDR2 reads FQNEAQ (reference sequence). This CDR3 region has 13 residues. Trimming stripped 3 bases from V and 2 bases from J, with 7 bases between. CDR3 nucleotide sequence: TGTGCCAGCAGCTTGGAGGGAAACACTGAAGCTTTCTTT. Its protein product is CASSLEGNTEAFF.

The chain couples TRBV10-3 to TRBJ1-2; a possible D gene is TRBD1 (5 bases). V was clipped by 2 bases and J by 4 bases, with 14 bases between them. The CDR3 extends over 15 amino acids. Per the germline V gene, CDR1 is ENHRY and CDR2 is SYGVKD. CDR3 DNA sequence: TGTGCCATCAGTGAGAGTAGTGGGGCCGCCTATGGCTACACCTTC. Protein: CAISESSGAAYGYTF.

The chain recombines TRBV9 with TRBJ1-4, with D perhaps matching TRBD1 (5 bases). There are 14 residues in the CDR3. Trimming cost V 4 bases and J 8 bases, with 15 bases left between them. The V gene's germline CDR1 is SGDLS and CDR2 YYNGEE. CDR3 in DNA: TGTGCCAGCAGCCCGTTGGAGGGGTGGGAAAAACTGTTTTTT. Protein: CASSPLEGWEKLFF.

The V and J genes are TRBV27 and TRBJ2-2; D not certain. This CDR3 has 13 amino acids. Germline CDR1 is MNHEY and CDR2 is SMNVEV (reference sequence). The ends were cut back, 2 bases at V and 3 bases at J, with 4 bases in the middle. The CDR3 DNA reads as TGTGCCAGCAGTTTAACTCACACCGGGGAGCTGTTTTTT. Protein product: CASSLTHTGELFF.

This sequence joins TRBV27 and TRBJ2-7, with TRBD1 as a possible D gene (5 bases). V lost 7 bases and J 0 bases, leaving 7 bases between the germline ends. This CDR3 comprises 12 residues. The V gene's germline CDR1 is MNHEY and CDR2 SMNVEV (reference sequence). DNA for the CDR3: TGTGCCAGCATGGACATCTCCTACGAGCAGTACTTC. Translated: CASMDISYEQYF.

This rearrangement joins TRBV7-9 to TRBJ1-2; D unresolved. Per germline, CDR1 SEHNR and CDR2 FQNEAQ (reference sequence). CDR3 length: 10 amino acids. Deletions cut 10 bases from V and 4 bases from J, with 7 bases between. In nucleotides, the CDR3 is TGTGCCATCGACGCCTATGGCTACACCTTC. It is translated as CAIDAYGYTF.

The chain is built from TRBV10-1 and TRBJ1-5, with 9 nucleotides matching TRBD1. CDR3 length: 15 residues. V was clipped by 6 bases and J by 6 bases; unmatched bases: 9. Germline V gives CDR1 WNHNN, CDR2 SYGVQD (reference sequence). The DNA of the CDR3 is TGCGCCAGCAGGGTTACAGGGGGCTTCAGTCAGCCCCAGCATTTT. This sequence encodes CASRVTGGFSQPQHF.

This chain connects TRBV19 to TRBJ2-2; D is possibly TRBD1 (5 bases). The germline gives CDR1 LNHDA, CDR2 SQIVND (reference sequence). There are 13 residues in the CDR3. The ends were cut back, 6 bases at V and 6 bases at J, with 11 bases in the middle. The CDR3 loop is CASRAGWAGELFF. In DNA, the CDR3 is TGTGCCAGTAGGGCAGGGTGGGCCGGGGAGCTGTTTTTT.

The chain is built from TRBV2 and TRBJ2-3, with 13 bases that match TRBD2. CDR3 length equals 16 residues. Per the germline V gene, CDR1 is SNHLY and CDR2 is FYNNEI. V lost 7 bases to trimming and J lost 5 bases; unmatched junction nucleotides: 9. CDR3 DNA sequence: TGTGCCAGCAATAAACTAGCGGGGGGGCCTGGAGATACGCAGTATTTT. As protein: CASNKLAGGPGDTQYF.

This chain links TRBV27 with TRBJ1-5; 9 bases align to TRBD1. There are 16 residues in the CDR3. Germline V CDR1 and CDR2: MNHEY, SMNVEV (reference sequence). With 6 bases clipped from V and 2 bases from J, the junction kept 8 bases outside the gene matches. The CDR3 region is CASSHGTGFGNQPQHF. CDR3 sequence (DNA): TGTGCCAGCAGCCACGGGACAGGGTTCGGCAATCAGCCCCAGCATTTT.

The chain is built from TRBV6-6 and TRBJ2-4; TRBD2 matches 7 bases. Germline lookup yields CDR1 MNHNY and CDR2 SVGAGI (reference sequence). V shed 4 bases, J shed 9 bases, and the junction held 12 bases outside the gene matches. The CDR3 runs to 15 residues. The DNA for the CDR3 is TGTGCCAGCAGTTCCTTCAGGTTATCGGGGGGCATTCAGTACTTC. Translating gives CASSSFRLSGGIQYF.